This TCR beta chain derives from a study of blood T cell repertoires in COVID-19. Overall study: COVID-19 samples collected from the United States, Italy and Spain covered acute and convalescent phases. From T cells, B-cell-depleted T cells, or PBMCs came the material, which was cDNA or gDNA.

The data were produced by immunoSEQ multiplex PCR, yet TCRdb's version contains in-frame clones alone and is incomplete. The sample has about 250,000 clones, 88% seen once. After removal of 6 bases from V and 8 bases from J, the junction contained 11 bases not matched to a gene. The CDR3 totals 14 residues. The germline CDR1 and CDR2 sequences are KGHSH and LQKENI. This sequence was found in an elderly man with acute or convalescent COVID-19. J is TRBJ1-2 and V is TRBV18, with 8 bases aligning to TRBD1. Sequencing was carried out using peripheral blood. CDR3 in DNA: TGTGCCAGCTCGCTGTTGGACAGGGAGGGAGGCTACACCTTC. Translated, it gives CASSLLDREGGYTF.